This is a list of T cell receptor beta chains from one sample in a study of CD8 T cells in ankylosing spondylitis. TCRdb re-derived calls from the 5' RACE reads in MiXCR, one entry per CDR3 protein. Of some 71,000 distinct CDR3 sequences detected, approximately 5% appear once; the ten largest clones hold about 2.2%. The source material was blood, either unsorted or a sorted T cell fraction (not recorded which). All receptors come from a male donor with ankylosing spondylitis or in good health (not recorded which). The CDR3 runs from the conserved cysteine through the conserved F or W. Each record gives: D gene, V gene, clone size, J gene, CDR3 length, CDR3 DNA, CDR3 protein. A D gene is named only where the DNA matches it firmly. Clone size, where shown, is once, few, many, or a class for clones that have expanded.

D: .
V: TRBV29-1
size: many
J: TRBJ2-6
length: 15
DNA: TGCAGCGTTGAAGGGCAGGGGTCGGGGGCCAACGTCCTGACTTTC
CDR3: CSVEGQGSGANVLTF

D: TRBD1
V: TRBV12-3/TRBV12-4
size: many
J: TRBJ1-4
length: 15
DNA: TGTGCCAGCAGCCCGAGGACAGGGCGAGGTGAAAAACTGTTTTTT
CDR3: CASSPRTGRGEKLFF

D: TRBD1
V: TRBV9
size: many
J: TRBJ2-7
length: 12
DNA: TGTGCCACCCATGACAGGGGCCACGAGCAGTACTTC
CDR3: CATHDRGHEQYF

D: .
V: TRBV28
size: many
J: TRBJ1-6
length: 13
DNA: TGTGCCAGCAGACGGGGCCCAAATTCACCCCTCCACTTT
CDR3: CASRRGPNSPLHF

D: .
V: TRBV12-3/TRBV12-4
size: many
J: TRBJ2-3
length: 13
DNA: TGTGCCAGCAGTTTAGTAGGCGCAGATACGCAGTATTTT
CDR3: CASSLVGADTQYF

D: .
V: TRBV4-3
size: .
J: TRBJ2-1
length: 16
DNA: TGCGCCAGCAGCCAAGACCACGGAAACTCCTACAATGAGCAGTTCTTC
CDR3: CASSQDHGNSYNEQFF

D: TRBD1
V: TRBV6-5
size: .
J: TRBJ2-5
length: 15
DNA: TGTGTCAGTAGTTATCACAGGGGAATCCAAGAGACCCAGTACTTC
CDR3: CVSSYHRGIQETQYF

D: .
V: TRBV24-1
size: many
J: TRBJ2-3
length: 13
DNA: TGTGCCACCAGTGATTTGAGCGGAGATACGCAGTATTTT
CDR3: CATSDLSGDTQYF

D: TRBD2
V: TRBV10-1
size: many
J: TRBJ2-1
length: 15
DNA: TGCGCCAGCAGTGAGTCGACTAGCGGGGGGAATGAGCAGTTCTTC
CDR3: CASSESTSGGNEQFF

D: .
V: TRBV18
size: many
J: TRBJ1-2
length: 12
DNA: TGTGCCAGCTCACCGGGCGAATATGGCTACACCTTC
CDR3: CASSPGEYGYTF

D: .
V: TRBV5-1
size: many
J: TRBJ2-3
length: 14
DNA: TGCGCCAGCAGCTTGGGAGACTACACAGATACGCAGTATTTT
CDR3: CASSLGDYTDTQYF

D: TRBD1
V: TRBV7-2
size: .
J: TRBJ2-7
length: 15
DNA: TGTGCCAGCAGCAAACGGACAGGGGACACCTACGAGCAGTACTTC
CDR3: CASSKRTGDTYEQYF

D: .
V: TRBV2
size: many
J: TRBJ2-1
length: 13
DNA: TGTGCCAGCAGTGAATCGGCCCTCAATGAGCAGTTCTTC
CDR3: CASSESALNEQFF

D: .
V: TRBV11-1
size: few
J: TRBJ1-5
length: 18
DNA: TGTGCCAGCAGCTTAGGGGTGCAGGCCGTGGATGGCAATCAGCCCCAGCATTTT
CDR3: CASSLGVQAVDGNQPQHF

D: .
V: TRBV18
size: many
J: TRBJ2-5
length: 14
DNA: TGTGCCAGCTCAGTCGATCTCCTACAAGAGACCCAGTACTTC
CDR3: CASSVDLLQETQYF

D: .
V: TRBV20-1
size: many
J: TRBJ1-1
length: 15
DNA: TGCAGTGCTCAGACCGGAGGAGGGATAGGCACTGAAGCTTTCTTT
CDR3: CSAQTGGGIGTEAFF

D: TRBD1
V: TRBV10-3
size: many
J: TRBJ2-2
length: 12
DNA: TGTGCCACTCGGACAGGGAACGGGGAGCTGTTTTTT
CDR3: CATRTGNGELFF

D: .
V: TRBV7-2
size: many
J: TRBJ2-1
length: 14
DNA: TGTGCCAGCAGCTTAGGGACAATCTACAATGAGCAGTTCTTC
CDR3: CASSLGTIYNEQFF

D: .
V: TRBV30
size: many
J: TRBJ2-2
length: 13
DNA: TGTGCCTGGAGTGCTGCCCCCACCGGGGAGCTGTTTTTT
CDR3: CAWSAAPTGELFF

D: .
V: TRBV7-2
size: few
J: TRBJ2-2
length: 12
DNA: TGTGCCAGCAGTTATGGCACCGGGGAGCTGTTTTTT
CDR3: CASSYGTGELFF

D: TRBD1
V: TRBV18
size: many
J: TRBJ1-5
length: 15
DNA: TGTGCCAGCTCACCCTACAGGGGTGAGGATCAGCCCCAGCATTTT
CDR3: CASSPYRGEDQPQHF

D: TRBD1
V: TRBV5-5
size: many
J: TRBJ2-7
length: 14
DNA: TGTGCCAGCAGCAGTTTGACAGGGCCCGTCGAGCAGTACTTC
CDR3: CASSSLTGPVEQYF

D: .
V: TRBV5-1
size: many
J: TRBJ1-5
length: 15
DNA: TGCGCCAGCAGCTTGGCCGGGGCAGTCAATCAGCCCCAGCATTTT
CDR3: CASSLAGAVNQPQHF

D: TRBD1
V: TRBV7-8
size: many
J: TRBJ2-5
length: 14
DNA: TGTGCCAGCAGCCCCGGACAGGGGTCAGAGACCCAGTACTTC
CDR3: CASSPGQGSETQYF

D: .
V: TRBV19
size: many
J: TRBJ2-2
length: 18
DNA: TGTGCCAGCCGAACAATTACAGGAGAAATAATGGGCTCGGGGGAGCTGTTTTTT
CDR3: CASRTITGEIMGSGELFF

D: .
V: TRBV5-1
size: many
J: TRBJ1-2
length: 14
DNA: TGCGCCAGCAGCTTGGACAGGACCAACTATGGCTACACCTTC
CDR3: CASSLDRTNYGYTF

D: .
V: TRBV7-9
size: .
J: TRBJ2-1
length: 14
DNA: TGTGCCAGCAGCCTACTAGTTGGGGGAGGAGAGCAGTTCTTC
CDR3: CASSLLVGGGEQFF

D: .
V: TRBV20-1
size: many
J: TRBJ1-4
length: 12
DNA: TGCAGTGCCCCGGCAACTAATGAAAAACTGTTTTTT
CDR3: CSAPATNEKLFF

D: TRBD1
V: TRBV18
size: many
J: TRBJ1-5
length: 20
DNA: TGTGCCAGCTCACTTTCGATGACAGGGTTGGGGGCATATAGCAATCAGCCCCAGCATTTT
CDR3: CASSLSMTGLGAYSNQPQHF

D: .
V: TRBV4-1
size: many
J: TRBJ1-6
length: 13
DNA: TGCGCCAGCAGCCAAGATGGAGGGTCTCCCCTCCACTTT
CDR3: CASSQDGGSPLHF

D: .
V: TRBV11-2
size: many
J: TRBJ1-1
length: 15
DNA: TGTGCCAGCAGCTTAGTATGGGGGGGTCGGGCTGAAGCTTTCTTT
CDR3: CASSLVWGGRAEAFF

D: .
V: TRBV7-2
size: many
J: TRBJ1-2
length: 14
DNA: TGTGCCAGCAGCTTAGACAGATCTAACTATGGCTACACCTTC
CDR3: CASSLDRSNYGYTF

D: TRBD1
V: TRBV29-1
size: many
J: TRBJ2-2
length: 14
DNA: TGCAGCGTTGATGGGCAGGGGGCGGGCGGGGAGCTGTTTTTT
CDR3: CSVDGQGAGGELFF

D: .
V: TRBV4-1
size: many
J: TRBJ2-5
length: 14
DNA: TGCGCCAGCAGCCAAGAAGGTCAGCTGGAGACCCAGTACTTC
CDR3: CASSQEGQLETQYF

D: .
V: TRBV12-3/TRBV12-4
size: many
J: TRBJ2-5
length: 15
DNA: TGTGCCAGCAGTTACAACCGACAATGGGGAGAGACCCAGTACTTC
CDR3: CASSYNRQWGETQYF

D: TRBD2
V: TRBV11-2
size: many
J: TRBJ2-1
length: 15
DNA: TGTGCCAGCAGCTTAGTTAGCGGGGGGGCGGGTGAGCAGTTCTTC
CDR3: CASSLVSGGAGEQFF

D: .
V: TRBV15
size: many
J: TRBJ2-7
length: 15
DNA: TGTGCCACCAGCAGACTACAGGGCGTTTCAGCCGAGCAGTACTTC
CDR3: CATSRLQGVSAEQYF

D: TRBD1
V: TRBV20-1
size: many
J: TRBJ1-4
length: 13
DNA: TGCAGTGCTCGGACAGGCGTTAATGAAAAACTGTTTTTT
CDR3: CSARTGVNEKLFF

D: TRBD2
V: TRBV4-3
size: many
J: TRBJ2-1
length: 15
DNA: TGCGCCAGCAGCCAAGGGACTAGCACTGCCAATGAGCAGTTCTTC
CDR3: CASSQGTSTANEQFF

D: .
V: TRBV20-1
size: .
J: TRBJ2-5
length: 14
DNA: TGCAGTGCACGGAACGACGGGGCTAGGGAGACCCAGTACTTC
CDR3: CSARNDGARETQYF

D: .
V: TRBV5-1
size: many
J: TRBJ1-1
length: 13
DNA: TGCGCCAGCAGCCCGACGGGGAACACTGAAGCTTTCTTT
CDR3: CASSPTGNTEAFF

D: TRBD1
V: TRBV3-1
size: many
J: TRBJ1-1
length: 13
DNA: TGTGCCACGAAACAGGGGGCGAGGACTGAAGCTTTCTTT
CDR3: CATKQGARTEAFF

D: .
V: TRBV2
size: many
J: TRBJ1-1
length: 13
DNA: TGTGCCAGCAGTACTACAGAGAACACTGAAGCTTTCTTT
CDR3: CASSTTENTEAFF

D: .
V: TRBV24-1
size: many
J: TRBJ2-6
length: 16
DNA: TGTGCCACCAGTGATTTGGCGGACTCTGGGGCCAACGTCCTGACTTTC
CDR3: CATSDLADSGANVLTF

D: .
V: TRBV20-1
size: many
J: TRBJ1-2
length: 14
DNA: TGCAGGGTCCACCCCAGGACCTCTAACTATGGCTACACCTTC
CDR3: CRVHPRTSNYGYTF

D: .
V: TRBV2
size: many
J: TRBJ1-3
length: 14
DNA: TGTGCCAGCAGTGGGACAAACTCTGGAAACACCATATATTTT
CDR3: CASSGTNSGNTIYF

D: .
V: TRBV29-1
size: many
J: TRBJ2-5
length: 12
DNA: TGCAGCGGCAGGGGGTCGGGGGGGACCCAGTACTTC
CDR3: CSGRGSGGTQYF

D: .
V: TRBV3-1
size: many
J: TRBJ2-7
length: 12
DNA: TGTGCCAGCAGCCAATTGACCTACGAGCAGTACTTC
CDR3: CASSQLTYEQYF